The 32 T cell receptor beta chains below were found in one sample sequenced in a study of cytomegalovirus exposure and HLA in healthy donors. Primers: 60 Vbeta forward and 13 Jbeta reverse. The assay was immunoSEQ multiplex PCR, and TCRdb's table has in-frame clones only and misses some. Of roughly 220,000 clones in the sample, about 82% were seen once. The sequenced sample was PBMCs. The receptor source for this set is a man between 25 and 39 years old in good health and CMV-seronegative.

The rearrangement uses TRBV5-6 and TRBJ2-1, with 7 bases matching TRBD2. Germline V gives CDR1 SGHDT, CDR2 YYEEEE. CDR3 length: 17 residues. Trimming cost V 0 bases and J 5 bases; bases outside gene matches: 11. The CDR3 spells CASSLEGLAVLHNEQFF. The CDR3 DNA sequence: TGTGCCAGCAGCTTGGAGGGCCTAGCGGTCTTGCACAATGAGCAGTTCTTC.

Here the CDR3 reads CASSFAAGTDTQYF. The CDR3 DNA reads TGCGCCAGCAGCTTTGCAGCGGGCACAGATACGCAGTATTTT. The genes are TRBV5-1 and TRBJ2-3; TRBD2 is a possible D gene (5 bases). The CDR3 runs to 14 residues. V was shortened by 2 bases and J by 1 base, with 8 bases between the two germline ends. Germline values: CDR1 SGHRS, CDR2 YFSETQ.

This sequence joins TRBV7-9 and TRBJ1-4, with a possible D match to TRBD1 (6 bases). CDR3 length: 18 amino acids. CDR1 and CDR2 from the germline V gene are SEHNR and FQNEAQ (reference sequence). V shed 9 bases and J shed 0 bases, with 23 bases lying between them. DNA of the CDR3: TGTGCCAGTCCAGACGGTGGGGGGGCGGTCGCAACTAATGAAAAACTGTTTTTT. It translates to CASPDGGGAVATNEKLFF.

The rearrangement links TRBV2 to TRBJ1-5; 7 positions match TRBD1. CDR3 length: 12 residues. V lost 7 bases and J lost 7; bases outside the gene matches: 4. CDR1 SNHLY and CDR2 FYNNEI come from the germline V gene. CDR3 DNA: TGTGCCAGCAACAGGGGTAACCAGCCCCAGCATTTT. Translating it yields CASNRGNQPQHF.

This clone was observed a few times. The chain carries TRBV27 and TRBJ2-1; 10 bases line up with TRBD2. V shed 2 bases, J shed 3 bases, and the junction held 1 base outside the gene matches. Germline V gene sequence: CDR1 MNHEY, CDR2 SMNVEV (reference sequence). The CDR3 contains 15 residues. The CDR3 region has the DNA TGTGCCAGCAGTTTACTAGCGGGGGTCTACAATGAGCAGTTCTTC. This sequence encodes CASSLLAGVYNEQFF.

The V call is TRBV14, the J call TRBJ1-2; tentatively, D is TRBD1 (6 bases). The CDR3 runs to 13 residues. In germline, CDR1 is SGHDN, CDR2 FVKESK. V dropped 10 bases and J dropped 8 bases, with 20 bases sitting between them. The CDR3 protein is CATNKGGSGGYTF. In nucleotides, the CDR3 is TGTGCCACCAACAAAGGGGGTTCGGGAGGCTACACCTTC.

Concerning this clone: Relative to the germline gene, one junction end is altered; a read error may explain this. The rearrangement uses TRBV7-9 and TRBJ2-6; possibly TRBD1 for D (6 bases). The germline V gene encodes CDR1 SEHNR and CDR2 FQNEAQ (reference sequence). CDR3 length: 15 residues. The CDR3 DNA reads TGTGCCAGCACTTCAGGGGTCTCTGGGGCCAGCGTCCTGACTTTC. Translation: CASTSGVSGASVLTF. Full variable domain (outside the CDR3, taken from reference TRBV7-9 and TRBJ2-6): DTGVSQNPRHKITKRGQNVTFRCDPISEHNRLYWYRQTLGQGPEFLTYFQNEAQLEKSRLLSDRFSAERPKGSFSTLEIQRTEQGDSAMYLCASTSGVSGASVLTFGAGSRLTVL.

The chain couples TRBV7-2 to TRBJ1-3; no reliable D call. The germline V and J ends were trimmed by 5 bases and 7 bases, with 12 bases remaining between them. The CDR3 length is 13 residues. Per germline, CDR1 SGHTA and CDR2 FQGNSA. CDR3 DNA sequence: TGTGCCAGCAGCACCGAGGTCGCGAACACCATATATTTT. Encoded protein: CASSTEVANTIYF.

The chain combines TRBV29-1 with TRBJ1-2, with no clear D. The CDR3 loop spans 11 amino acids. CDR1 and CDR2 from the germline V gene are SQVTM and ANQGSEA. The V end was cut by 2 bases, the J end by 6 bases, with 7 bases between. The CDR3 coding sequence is TGCAGCGTTGAATTCCAGAATGGCTACACCTTC. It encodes CSVEFQNGYTF.

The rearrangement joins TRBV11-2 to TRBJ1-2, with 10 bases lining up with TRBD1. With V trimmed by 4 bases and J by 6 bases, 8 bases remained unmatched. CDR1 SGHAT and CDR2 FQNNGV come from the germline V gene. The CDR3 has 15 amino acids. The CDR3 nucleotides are TGTGCCAGCAGCTCCGTCCGGGGGACAGGGGATGGCTACACCTTC. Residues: CASSSVRGTGDGYTF.

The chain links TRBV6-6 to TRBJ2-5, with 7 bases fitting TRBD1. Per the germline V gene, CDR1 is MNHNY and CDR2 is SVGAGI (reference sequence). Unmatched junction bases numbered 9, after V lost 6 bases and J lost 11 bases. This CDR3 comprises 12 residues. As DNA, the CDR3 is TGTGCCAGCAGACAAGACAGGGCGCTACAGTACTTC. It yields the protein CASRQDRALQYF.

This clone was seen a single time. CDR3 in DNA: TGTGCCAGCTCACTCGGTGGGCCGCAAGCTAACTATGGCTACACCTTC. Translation: CASSLGGPQANYGYTF. The chain carries TRBV18 and TRBJ1-2; D call uncertain. V was clipped by 4 bases and J by 0 bases, with 15 bases between them. The CDR3 loop spans 16 amino acids. Looked up from germline, CDR1 is KGHSH and CDR2 is LQKENI.

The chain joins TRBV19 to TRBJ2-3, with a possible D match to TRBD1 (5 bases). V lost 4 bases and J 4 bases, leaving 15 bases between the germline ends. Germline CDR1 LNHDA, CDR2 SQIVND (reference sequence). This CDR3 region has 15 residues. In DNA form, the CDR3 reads TGTGCCAGTAGTAATACCAGGGATTGGGCAGATACGCAGTATTTT. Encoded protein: CASSNTRDWADTQYF.

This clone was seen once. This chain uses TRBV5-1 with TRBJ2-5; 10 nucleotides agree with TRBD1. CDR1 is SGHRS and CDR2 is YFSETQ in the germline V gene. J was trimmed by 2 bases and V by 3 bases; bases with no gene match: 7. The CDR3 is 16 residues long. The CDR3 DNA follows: TGCGCCAGCAGCTCCGGCGTGGGACAGGGGCAAGAGACCCAGTACTTC. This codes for CASSSGVGQGQETQYF.

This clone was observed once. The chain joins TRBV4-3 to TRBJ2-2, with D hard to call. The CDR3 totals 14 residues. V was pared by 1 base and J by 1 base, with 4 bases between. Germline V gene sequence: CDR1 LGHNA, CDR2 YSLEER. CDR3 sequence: CASSQVQNTGELFF. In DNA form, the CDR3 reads TGCGCCAGCAGCCAAGTACAGAACACCGGGGAGCTGTTTTTT.

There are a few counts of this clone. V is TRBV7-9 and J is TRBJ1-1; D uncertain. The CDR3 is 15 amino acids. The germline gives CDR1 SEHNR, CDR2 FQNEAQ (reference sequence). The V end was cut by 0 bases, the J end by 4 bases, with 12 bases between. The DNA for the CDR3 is TGTGCCAGCAGCTTAGCGACCGGGGTTGGCACTGAAGCTTTCTTT. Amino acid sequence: CASSLATGVGTEAFF.

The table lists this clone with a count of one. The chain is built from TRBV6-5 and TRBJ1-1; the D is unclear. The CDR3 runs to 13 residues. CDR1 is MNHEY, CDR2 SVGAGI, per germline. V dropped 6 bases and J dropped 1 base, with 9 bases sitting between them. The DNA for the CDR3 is TGTGCCAGCAGCGTGACTGGGAACACTGAAGCTTTCTTT. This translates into CASSVTGNTEAFF.

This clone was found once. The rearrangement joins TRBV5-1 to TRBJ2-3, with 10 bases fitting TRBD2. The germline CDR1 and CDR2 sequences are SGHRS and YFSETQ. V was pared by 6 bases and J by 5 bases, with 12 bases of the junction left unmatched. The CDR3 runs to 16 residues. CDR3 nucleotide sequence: TGCGCCAGCAAGAGCGGGGGGGGCACCGCAGGAGATACGCAGTATTTT. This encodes CASKSGGGTAGDTQYF.

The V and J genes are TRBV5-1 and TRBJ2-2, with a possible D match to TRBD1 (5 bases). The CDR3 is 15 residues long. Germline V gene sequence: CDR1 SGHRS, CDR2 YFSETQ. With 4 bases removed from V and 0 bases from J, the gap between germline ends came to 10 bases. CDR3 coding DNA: TGCGCCAGCAGCCCCGGACACGCGAACACCGGGGAGCTGTTTTTT. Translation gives CASSPGHANTGELFF.

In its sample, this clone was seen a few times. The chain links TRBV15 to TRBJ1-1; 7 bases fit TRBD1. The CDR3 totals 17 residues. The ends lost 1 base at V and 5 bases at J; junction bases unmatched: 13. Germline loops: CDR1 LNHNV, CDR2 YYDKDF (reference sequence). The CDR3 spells CATSRGRGRGTGTEAFF. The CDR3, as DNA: TGTGCCACCAGCAGAGGTCGCGGCAGGGGGACGGGGACTGAAGCTTTCTTT.

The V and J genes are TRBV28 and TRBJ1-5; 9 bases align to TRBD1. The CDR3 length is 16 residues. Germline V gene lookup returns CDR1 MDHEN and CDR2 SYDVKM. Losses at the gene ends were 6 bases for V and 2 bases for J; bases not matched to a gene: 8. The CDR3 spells CASSRADRGGNQPQHF. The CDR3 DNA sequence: TGTGCCAGCAGCAGGGCGGACAGGGGTGGCAATCAGCCCCAGCATTTT.

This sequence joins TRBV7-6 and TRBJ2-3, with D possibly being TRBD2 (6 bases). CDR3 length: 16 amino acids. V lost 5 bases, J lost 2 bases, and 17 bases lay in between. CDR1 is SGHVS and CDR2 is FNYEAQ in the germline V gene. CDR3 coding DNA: TGTGCCAGCAGCGGACTTAGCTGGGGGGACACAGATACGCAGTATTTT. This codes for CASSGLSWGDTDTQYF.

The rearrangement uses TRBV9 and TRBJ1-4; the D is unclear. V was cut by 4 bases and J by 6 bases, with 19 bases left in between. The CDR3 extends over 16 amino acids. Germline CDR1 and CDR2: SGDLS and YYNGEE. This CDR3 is CASSPGSGESDEKLFF. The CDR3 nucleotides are TGTGCCAGCAGCCCCGGGAGCGGGGAATCGGATGAAAAACTGTTTTTT.

CDR3 coding DNA: TGTGCCATCGAAGCCGGGGGGCAGGGAAGAAACGAGCAGTACTTC. Amino acids: CAIEAGGQGRNEQYF. The rearrangement links TRBV15 to TRBJ2-7; maybe TRBD2 (7 bases). The CDR3 is 15 amino acids. The germline gives CDR1 LNHNV, CDR2 YYDKDF (reference sequence). The V and J ends lost 10 bases and 5 bases respectively, with 24 bases between them.

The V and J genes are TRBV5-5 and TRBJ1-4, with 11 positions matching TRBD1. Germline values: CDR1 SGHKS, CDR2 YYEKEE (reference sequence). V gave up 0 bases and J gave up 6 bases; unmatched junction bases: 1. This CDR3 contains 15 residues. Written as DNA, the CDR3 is TGTGCCAGCAGCTTGGCGGACAGGGGGCATGAAAAACTGTTTTTT. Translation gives CASSLADRGHEKLFF.

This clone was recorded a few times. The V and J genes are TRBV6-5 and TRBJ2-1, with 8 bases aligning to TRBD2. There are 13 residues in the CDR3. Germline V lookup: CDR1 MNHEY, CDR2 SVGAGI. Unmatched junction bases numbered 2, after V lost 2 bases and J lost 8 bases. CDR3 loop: CASSYRGGYEQFF. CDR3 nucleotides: TGTGCCAGCAGTTACCGGGGGGGGTATGAGCAGTTCTTC.

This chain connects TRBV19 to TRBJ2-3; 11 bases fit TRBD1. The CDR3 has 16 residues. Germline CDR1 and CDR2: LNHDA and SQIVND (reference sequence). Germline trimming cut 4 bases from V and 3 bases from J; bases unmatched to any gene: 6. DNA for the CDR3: TGTGCCAGTAGTAAGGGACAGGGGGTCAGGACAGATACGCAGTATTTT. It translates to CASSKGQGVRTDTQYF.

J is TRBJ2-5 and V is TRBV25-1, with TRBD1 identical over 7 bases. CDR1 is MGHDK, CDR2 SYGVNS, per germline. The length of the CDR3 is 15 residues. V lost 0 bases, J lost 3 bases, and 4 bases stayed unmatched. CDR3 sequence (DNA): TGTGCCAGCAGTGAATATATAACAGGGGAAGAGACCCAGTACTTC. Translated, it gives CASSEYITGEETQYF.

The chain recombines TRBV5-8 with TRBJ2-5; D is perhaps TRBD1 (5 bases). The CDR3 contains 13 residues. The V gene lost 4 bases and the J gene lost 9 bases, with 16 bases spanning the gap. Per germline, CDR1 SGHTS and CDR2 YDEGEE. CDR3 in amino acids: CASSLRPLGAQYF. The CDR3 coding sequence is TGTGCCAGCAGCCTCCGGCCGCTAGGGGCCCAGTACTTC.

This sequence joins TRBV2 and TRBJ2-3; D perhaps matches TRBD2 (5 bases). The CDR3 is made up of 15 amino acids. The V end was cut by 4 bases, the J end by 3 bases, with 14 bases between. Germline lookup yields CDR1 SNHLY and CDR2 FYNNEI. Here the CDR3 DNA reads TGTGCCAGCAGTGGCGCGGGTTACACTACAGATACGCAGTATTTT. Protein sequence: CASSGAGYTTDTQYF. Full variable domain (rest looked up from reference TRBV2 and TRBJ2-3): EPEVTQTPSHQVTQMGQEVILRCVPISNHLYFYWYRQILGQKVEFLVSFYNNEISEKSEIFDDQFSVERPDGSNFTLKIRSTKLEDSAMYFCASSGAGYTTDTQYFGPGTRLTVL.

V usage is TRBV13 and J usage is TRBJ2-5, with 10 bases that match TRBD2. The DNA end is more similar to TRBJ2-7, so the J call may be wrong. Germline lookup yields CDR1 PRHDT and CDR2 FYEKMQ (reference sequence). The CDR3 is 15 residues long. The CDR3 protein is CASSPSAGGQIEQYF. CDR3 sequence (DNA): TGTGCCAGCAGCCCCTCAGCGGGGGGGCAAATCGAGCAGTACTTC.

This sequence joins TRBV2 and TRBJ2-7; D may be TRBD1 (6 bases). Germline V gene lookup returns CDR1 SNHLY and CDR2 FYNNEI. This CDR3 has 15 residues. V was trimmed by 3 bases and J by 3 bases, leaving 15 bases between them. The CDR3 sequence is CASSDHRDIRYEQYF. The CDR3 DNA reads TGTGCCAGCAGTGACCACCGGGACATACGCTACGAGCAGTACTTC.